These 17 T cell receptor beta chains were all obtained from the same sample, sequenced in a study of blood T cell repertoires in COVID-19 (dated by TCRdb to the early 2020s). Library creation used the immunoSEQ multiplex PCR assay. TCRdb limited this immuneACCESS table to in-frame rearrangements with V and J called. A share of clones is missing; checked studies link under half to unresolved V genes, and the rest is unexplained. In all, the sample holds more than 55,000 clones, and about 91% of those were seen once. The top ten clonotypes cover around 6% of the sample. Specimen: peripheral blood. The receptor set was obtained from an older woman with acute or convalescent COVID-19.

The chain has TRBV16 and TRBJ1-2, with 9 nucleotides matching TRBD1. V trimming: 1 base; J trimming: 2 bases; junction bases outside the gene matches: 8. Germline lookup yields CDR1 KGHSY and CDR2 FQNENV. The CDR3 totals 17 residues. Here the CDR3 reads CASSQLPGTGSNYGYTF. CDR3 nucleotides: TGTGCCAGCAGCCAATTACCTGGGACAGGGAGCAACTATGGCTACACCTTC.

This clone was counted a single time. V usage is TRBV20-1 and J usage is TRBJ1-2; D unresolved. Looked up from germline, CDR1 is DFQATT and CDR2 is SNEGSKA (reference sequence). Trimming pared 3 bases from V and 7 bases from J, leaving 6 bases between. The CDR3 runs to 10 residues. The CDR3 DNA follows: TGCAGTGCTAGGTATAGTGGCTACACCTTC. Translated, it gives CSARYSGYTF.

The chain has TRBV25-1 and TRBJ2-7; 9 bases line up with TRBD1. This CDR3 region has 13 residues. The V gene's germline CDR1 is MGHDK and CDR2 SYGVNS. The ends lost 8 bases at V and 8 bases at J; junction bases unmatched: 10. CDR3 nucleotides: TGTGCCAGCCATCCTCCGGGACAGGGAAAGCAGTACTTC. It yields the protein CASHPPGQGKQYF.

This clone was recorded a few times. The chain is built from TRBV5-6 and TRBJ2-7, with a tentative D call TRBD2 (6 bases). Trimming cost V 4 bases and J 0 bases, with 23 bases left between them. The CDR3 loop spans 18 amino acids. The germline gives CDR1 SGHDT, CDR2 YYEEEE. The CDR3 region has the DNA TGTGCCAGCAGCGGGACCGGACTAACCAACCTTATCTCCTACGAGCAGTACTTC. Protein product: CASSGTGLTNLISYEQYF.

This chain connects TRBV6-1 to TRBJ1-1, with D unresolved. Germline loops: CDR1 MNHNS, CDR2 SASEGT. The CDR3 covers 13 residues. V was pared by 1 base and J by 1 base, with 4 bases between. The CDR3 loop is CASSEVWNTEAFF. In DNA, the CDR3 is TGTGCCAGCAGTGAAGTATGGAACACTGAAGCTTTCTTT.

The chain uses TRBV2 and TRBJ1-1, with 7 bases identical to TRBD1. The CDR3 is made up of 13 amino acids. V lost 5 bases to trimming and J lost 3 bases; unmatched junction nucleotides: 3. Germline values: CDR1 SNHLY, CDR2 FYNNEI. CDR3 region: CASSSGTDTEAFF. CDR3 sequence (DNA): TGTGCCAGCAGTTCCGGGACAGACACTGAAGCTTTCTTT.

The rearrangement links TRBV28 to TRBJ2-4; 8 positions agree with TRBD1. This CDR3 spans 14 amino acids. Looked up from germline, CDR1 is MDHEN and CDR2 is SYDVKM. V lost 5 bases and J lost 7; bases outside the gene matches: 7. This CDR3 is CASSTTGGNNIQYF. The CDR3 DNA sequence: TGTGCCAGCAGTACCACAGGGGGGAACAACATTCAGTACTTC.

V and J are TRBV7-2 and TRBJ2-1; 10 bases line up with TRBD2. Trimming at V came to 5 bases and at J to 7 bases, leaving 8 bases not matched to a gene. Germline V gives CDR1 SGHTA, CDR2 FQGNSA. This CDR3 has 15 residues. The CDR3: CASSPAGTSVNEQFF. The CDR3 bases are TGTGCCAGCAGCCCCGCCGGGACTAGCGTGAATGAGCAGTTCTTC.

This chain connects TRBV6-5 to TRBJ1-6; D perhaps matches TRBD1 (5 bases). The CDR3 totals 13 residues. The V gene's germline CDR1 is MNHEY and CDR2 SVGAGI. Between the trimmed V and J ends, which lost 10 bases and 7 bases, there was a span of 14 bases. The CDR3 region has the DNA TGTGCCACCGGGACTGAAGCCAATTCACCCCTCCACTTT. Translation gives CATGTEANSPLHF.

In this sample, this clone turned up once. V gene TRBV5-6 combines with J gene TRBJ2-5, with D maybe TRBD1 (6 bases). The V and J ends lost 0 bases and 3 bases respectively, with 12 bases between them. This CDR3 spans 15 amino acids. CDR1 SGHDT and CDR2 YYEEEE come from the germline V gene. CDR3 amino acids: CASSLGAGEKETQYF. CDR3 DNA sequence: TGTGCCAGCAGCTTGGGGGCAGGGGAAAAAGAGACCCAGTACTTC. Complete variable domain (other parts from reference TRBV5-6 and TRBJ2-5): DAGVTQSPTHLIKTRGQQVTLRCSPKSGHDTVSWYQQALGQGPQFIFQYYEEEERQRGNFPDRFSGHQFPNYSSELNVNALLLGDSALYLCASSLGAGEKETQYFGPGTRLLVL.

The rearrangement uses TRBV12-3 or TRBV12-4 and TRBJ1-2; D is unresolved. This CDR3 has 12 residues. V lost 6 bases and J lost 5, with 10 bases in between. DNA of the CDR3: TGTGCCAGCAGCCCGGAGGGATATGGCTACACCTTC. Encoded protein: CASSPEGYGYTF.

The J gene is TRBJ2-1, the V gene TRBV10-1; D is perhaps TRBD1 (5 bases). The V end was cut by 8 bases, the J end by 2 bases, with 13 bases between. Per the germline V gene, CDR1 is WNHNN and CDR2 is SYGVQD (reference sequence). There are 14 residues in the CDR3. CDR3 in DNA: TGCGCCAGCCCAATGGGGCTCCCCTACAATGAGCAGTTCTTC. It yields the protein CASPMGLPYNEQFF.

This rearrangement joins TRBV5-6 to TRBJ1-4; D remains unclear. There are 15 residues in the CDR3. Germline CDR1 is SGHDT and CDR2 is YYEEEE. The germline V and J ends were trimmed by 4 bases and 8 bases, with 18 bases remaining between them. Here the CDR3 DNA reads TGTGCCAGCAGCCTTTGGAGAAATCAAAGGGAAAAACTGTTTTTT. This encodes CASSLWRNQREKLFF.

CDR3 DNA: TGTGCCAGCAGTTTGGGGGCGGCCGGAAATGAGCAGTTCTTC. It encodes CASSLGAAGNEQFF. V gene TRBV27 combines with J gene TRBJ2-1; weak D call: TRBD1 (6 bases). Trimming took off 3 bases at V and 7 bases at J, with 13 bases between the two ends. This CDR3 comprises 14 residues. Germline CDR1 and CDR2: MNHEY and SMNVEV (reference sequence).

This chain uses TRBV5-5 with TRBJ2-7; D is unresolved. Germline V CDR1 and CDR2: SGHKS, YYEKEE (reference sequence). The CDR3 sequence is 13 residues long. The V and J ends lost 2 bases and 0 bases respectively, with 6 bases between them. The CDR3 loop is CASSFPNSYEQYF. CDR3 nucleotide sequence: TGTGCCAGCAGCTTTCCAAACTCCTACGAGCAGTACTTC.

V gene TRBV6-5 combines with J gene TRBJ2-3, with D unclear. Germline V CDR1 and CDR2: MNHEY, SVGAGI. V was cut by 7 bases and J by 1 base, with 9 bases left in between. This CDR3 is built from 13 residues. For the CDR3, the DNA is TGTGCCAGCACTCCGCCAGGCACAGATACGCAGTATTTT. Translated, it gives CASTPPGTDTQYF.

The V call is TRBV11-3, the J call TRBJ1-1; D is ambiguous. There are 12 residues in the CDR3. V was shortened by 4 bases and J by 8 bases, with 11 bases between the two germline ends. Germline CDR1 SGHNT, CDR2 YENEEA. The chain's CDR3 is CASSSRTGEAFF. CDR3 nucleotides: TGTGCCAGCAGCTCGCGGACGGGGGAAGCTTTCTTT.